The 30 T cell receptor beta chains given below trace back to one sample, sequenced in a study of radiotherapy plus CTLA-4 blockade in lung cancer. The method was immunoSEQ multiplex PCR; TCRdb's version includes in-frame clones alone and lacks a portion of them. The sample carries more than 90,000 clones, 75% to 80% recorded once. Sample: peripheral blood, taken from a patient treated with radiotherapy plus ipilimumab. The receptor source for this set is a human donor with non-small cell lung cancer who had a partial response to radiotherapy plus ipilimumab.

This chain links TRBV6-1 with TRBJ2-3, with 10 bases aligning to TRBD2. The CDR3 spans 20 residues. Per the germline V gene, CDR1 is MNHNS and CDR2 is SASEGT. V trimming: 0 bases; J trimming: 0 bases; junction bases outside the gene matches: 12. CDR3: CASSEARGRTSGTSTDTQYF. The CDR3 DNA reads as TGTGCCAGCAGTGAAGCCCGGGGGAGGACTAGCGGAACTAGCACAGATACGCAGTATTTT.

The chain is built from TRBV18 and TRBJ1-1; D is undetermined. The germline V gene encodes CDR1 KGHSH and CDR2 LQKENI. This CDR3 is 15 amino acids long. Trimming shortened V by 3 bases and J by 5 bases, and 16 bases separated the two germline ends. CDR3 in DNA: TGTGCCAGCTCACCTCAACGATCGGAGGGTACTGAAGCTTTCTTT. Translating gives CASSPQRSEGTEAFF.

The table lists this clone with a few counts. This chain connects TRBV6-1 to TRBJ1-2; 8 nucleotides agree with TRBD1. Trimming at V came to 6 bases and at J to 4 bases, leaving 7 bases not matched to a gene. CDR3 length: 14 residues. Germline V gives CDR1 MNHNS, CDR2 SASEGT. CDR3 nucleotide sequence: TGTGCCAGCAGCCAACAAACAGGGGGCTATGGCTACACCTTC. It encodes CASSQQTGGYGYTF.

A single count supports this clone. The genes are TRBV2 and TRBJ1-5; the D is unclear. This CDR3 contains 14 residues. The germline CDR1 and CDR2 sequences are SNHLY and FYNNEI. V dropped 3 bases and J dropped 3 bases, with 9 bases sitting between them. The chain's CDR3 is CASSDLTTNQPQHF. DNA of the CDR3: TGTGCCAGCAGTGATCTGACTACCAATCAGCCCCAGCATTTT. Full variable domain (outside the CDR3, taken from reference TRBV2 and TRBJ1-5): EPEVTQTPSHQVTQMGQEVILRCVPISNHLYFYWYRQILGQKVEFLVSFYNNEISEKSEIFDDQFSVERPDGSNFTLKIRSTKLEDSAMYFCASSDLTTNQPQHFGDGTRLSIL.

There are a few counts of this clone. The chain carries TRBV5-3 and TRBJ1-2; D is perhaps TRBD1 (5 bases). TRBV5-3 is placed among ORFs of uncertain function. Trimming removed 1 base from V and 8 bases from J, with 12 bases in between. This CDR3 has 13 residues. The CDR3 DNA sequence: TGTGCCAGAAGCTTGTACGGGGGGGAAGGCTACACCTTC. This codes for CARSLYGGEGYTF.

V usage is TRBV5-6 and J usage is TRBJ2-1, with 8 bases fitting TRBD2. Germline lookup yields CDR1 SGHDT and CDR2 YYEEEE. V dropped 4 bases and J dropped 1; count of bases not matched to a gene: 7. This CDR3 contains 16 residues. The CDR3 spells CASSPGLAGSYNEQFF. CDR3 bases: TGTGCCAGCAGCCCCGGGCTAGCGGGTTCCTACAATGAGCAGTTCTTC.

The chain employs TRBV4-2 and TRBJ2-5; 10 bases agree with TRBD2. V shed 5 bases and J 4 bases; nucleotides not matched to a gene: 10. Germline V gene lookup returns CDR1 LGHNA and CDR2 YNFKEQ. The CDR3 spans 16 residues. For the CDR3, the DNA is TGTGCCAGCAGCGAAAGCGGGAGGGCCCTCCGAGAGACCCAGTACTTC. Translated, it gives CASSESGRALRETQYF.

The chain employs TRBV4-2 and TRBJ2-3; D possibly corresponds to TRBD2 (5 bases). Trimming cost V 0 bases and J 2 bases, with 15 bases left between them. Germline lookup yields CDR1 LGHNA and CDR2 YNFKEQ. This CDR3 has 17 residues. CDR3 region: CASSQDDRGGFTDTQYF. For the CDR3, the DNA is TGTGCCAGCAGCCAAGATGATCGTGGCGGGTTCACAGATACGCAGTATTTT.

In its sample, this clone was seen once. The chain links TRBV29-1 to TRBJ2-6; maybe TRBD1 (5 bases). Germline values: CDR1 SQVTM, CDR2 ANQGSEA. CDR3 size: 16 residues. V shed 0 bases and J shed 3 bases, with 12 bases lying between them. CDR3 sequence: CSVEDSKTVGANVLTF. The CDR3 region has the DNA TGCAGCGTTGAAGATTCAAAGACAGTTGGGGCCAACGTCCTGACTTTC.

The J gene is TRBJ2-1, the V gene TRBV4-3; 13 positions match TRBD2. The junction had 3 bases not matched to a gene; V was cut back by 0 bases and J by 7 bases. Germline CDR1 reads LGHNA; CDR2 reads YSLEER. This CDR3 is 16 amino acids long. The CDR3 protein is CASSQDLLAGGNEQFF. CDR3 in DNA: TGCGCCAGCAGCCAAGACCTACTAGCGGGAGGGAATGAGCAGTTCTTC.

The chain uses TRBV5-1 and TRBJ2-2; TRBD1 might be the D (5 bases). Trimming shortened V by 7 bases and J by 8 bases, and 21 bases separated the two germline ends. Germline V lookup: CDR1 SGHRS, CDR2 YFSETQ. This CDR3 has 15 residues. This chain's CDR3 is CASSRSGIFTGELFF. CDR3 sequence (DNA): TGCGCCAGCTCTCGTTCAGGGATTTTTACGGGGGAGCTGTTTTTT.

The chain carries TRBV6-1 and TRBJ1-2; 7 bases fit TRBD1. Germline trimming cut 2 bases from V and 7 bases from J; bases unmatched to any gene: 7. The CDR3 is 14 residues long. CDR1 and CDR2 (germline): MNHNS, SASEGT. The CDR3 nucleotides read TGTGCCAGCAGTGAAACCCTGACAGGGCCTGGCTACACCTTC. Protein product: CASSETLTGPGYTF.

This clone was counted only a few times. The V and J genes are TRBV18 and TRBJ2-7; possibly TRBD2 for D (5 bases). CDR3 size: 14 residues. V was shortened by 6 bases and J by 3 bases, with 15 bases between the two germline ends. The V gene's germline CDR1 is KGHSH and CDR2 LQKENI. The CDR3 coding sequence is TGTGCCAGCTCCCCGCCGGGGAGAGTCTACGAGCAGTACGTC. Protein sequence: CASSPPGRVYEQYV.

The chain employs TRBV28 and TRBJ1-5; D is unresolved. The germline V gene encodes CDR1 MDHEN and CDR2 SYDVKM. This CDR3 has 14 amino acids. V was clipped by 9 bases and J by 3 bases, with 15 bases between them. In nucleotides, the CDR3 is TGTGCCAGTATTCGCGGTAACACCAATCAGCCCCAGCATTTT. Protein: CASIRGNTNQPQHF.

The V call is TRBV5-1, the J call TRBJ1-1; tentative D call: TRBD1 (5 bases). This CDR3 spans 14 amino acids. Trimming cost V 2 bases and J 3 bases, with 11 bases left between them. CDR1 is SGHRS and CDR2 is YFSETQ in the germline V gene. The CDR3 DNA follows: TGCGCCAGCAGCTTCATAGGGGCGGACACTGAAGCTTTCTTT. Protein: CASSFIGADTEAFF.

V gene TRBV6-1 combines with J gene TRBJ1-5; 12 bases are a match to TRBD1. The V gene end was trimmed by 4 bases and the J gene end by 6 bases; junction bases not matched to a gene: 10. The CDR3 totals 17 residues. Germline V lookup: CDR1 MNHNS, CDR2 SASEGT. CDR3 nucleotide sequence: TGTGCCAGCAGTGTAAAACCGGGACAGGGGGCTGGTCAGCCCCAGCATTTT. Encoded protein: CASSVKPGQGAGQPQHF.

The V and J genes are TRBV10-3 and TRBJ1-1; TRBD1 might be the D (5 bases). The V gene's germline CDR1 is ENHRY and CDR2 SYGVKD. V was pared by 6 bases and J by 6 bases, with 17 bases between. The CDR3 is 14 amino acids. In nucleotides, the CDR3 is TGTGCCATCAGCCCCGAAAGGGGATCTCCTGAAGCTTTCTTT. Protein product: CAISPERGSPEAFF.

This clone was seen at least ten times. The chain recombines TRBV4-3 with TRBJ1-1; 7 bases align to TRBD1. J gave up 4 bases and V 6 bases, and 8 bases lay outside the gene matches. In germline, CDR1 is LGHNA, CDR2 YSLEER. This CDR3 is 14 amino acids long. The CDR3 DNA is TGCGCCAGCAGTCGAACCGCAGGGGGCACTGAAGCTTTCTTT. Translated, it gives CASSRTAGGTEAFF.

The gene calls are TRBV28 and TRBJ1-5, with no clear D. CDR1 is MDHEN, CDR2 SYDVKM, per germline. V lost 3 bases to trimming and J lost 3 bases, with 12 bases between them. The CDR3 runs 15 residues. The CDR3 protein is CASSFGSGFNQPQHF. CDR3 nucleotides: TGTGCCAGCAGTTTCGGTAGCGGATTCAATCAGCCCCAGCATTTT.

The rearrangement joins TRBV2 to TRBJ1-2, with TRBD1 as a possible D gene (6 bases). V was clipped by 7 bases and J by 2 bases, with 11 bases between them. The CDR3 runs to 13 residues. The germline V gene has CDR1 SNHLY and CDR2 FYNNEI. The CDR3 region has the DNA TGTGCCAGCAAGTACAGGGAGAACTATGGCTACACCTTC. It is translated as CASKYRENYGYTF.

Here the CDR3 DNA reads TGTGCCAGCAGCCCAGATGGTAGCGGGAGGTCGTACGAGCAGTACGTC. Protein product: CASSPDGSGRSYEQYV. V is TRBV7-2 and J is TRBJ2-7; TRBD2 aligns across 10 bases. Trimming removed 5 bases from V and 4 bases from J; junction bases left unmatched: 11. The CDR3 is 16 amino acids. Germline values: CDR1 SGHTA, CDR2 FQGNSA.

This sequence joins TRBV15 and TRBJ2-7; TRBD2 is a possible D gene (7 bases). From germline, CDR1 is LNHNV and CDR2 YYDKDF (reference sequence). The CDR3 is made up of 14 amino acids. V was cut by 2 bases and J by 2 bases, with 10 bases left in between. This CDR3 is CATSRTGRAYEQYF. The CDR3, as DNA: TGTGCCACCAGCAGAACAGGGAGGGCCTACGAGCAGTACTTC. Complete variable domain (other parts from reference TRBV15 and TRBJ2-7): DAMVIQNPRYQVTQFGKPVTLSCSQTLNHNVMYWYQQKSSQAPKLLFHYYDKDFNNEADTPDNFQSRRPNTSFCFLDIRSPGLGDTAMYLCATSRTGRAYEQYFGPGTRLTVT.

The chain joins TRBV5-1 to TRBJ2-2, with D perhaps TRBD1 (5 bases). Germline V CDR1 and CDR2: SGHRS, YFSETQ. CDR3 size: 15 residues. Trimming took off 1 base at V and 1 base at J, with 8 bases between the two ends. CDR3 in amino acids: CASSLRQGNTGELFF. The CDR3 DNA reads TGCGCCAGCAGCTTGAGGCAGGGGAACACCGGGGAGCTGTTTTTT.

This sequence joins TRBV18 and TRBJ2-3, with a weak D call TRBD1 (5 bases). The V end was cut by 5 bases, the J end by 2 bases, with 17 bases between. This CDR3 spans 16 amino acids. Per the germline V gene, CDR1 is KGHSH and CDR2 is LQKENI. The CDR3: CASSSTGIQITDTQYF. CDR3 sequence (DNA): TGTGCCAGCTCATCCACAGGAATACAAATCACAGATACGCAGTATTTT.

The chain links TRBV5-1 to TRBJ2-3; 8 nucleotides match TRBD1. The CDR3 consists of 16 residues. J lost 3 bases, V lost 3 bases, and 9 bases had no gene match. The V gene's germline CDR1 is SGHRS and CDR2 YFSETQ. The CDR3, as DNA: TGCGCCAGCAGCTGGACAGGGAGGTTAGAAACAGATACGCAGTATTTT. Encoded protein: CASSWTGRLETDTQYF.

The CDR3 DNA sequence: TGTGCCTGGTCAAAGCCGGGACAGTCTAACTATGGCTACACCTTC. This codes for CAWSKPGQSNYGYTF. The genes are TRBV30 and TRBJ1-2; 7 bases align to TRBD1. The CDR3 length is 15 residues. The V and J ends lost 5 bases and 0 bases, in that order; junction bases with no gene match: 9. CDR1 and CDR2 (germline): GTSNPN, SVGIG (reference sequence).

V gene TRBV6-5 combines with J gene TRBJ2-4; 9 bases agree with TRBD1. Trimming at V came to 7 bases and at J to 0 bases, leaving 4 bases not matched to a gene. This CDR3 region has 15 residues. Per the germline V gene, CDR1 is MNHEY and CDR2 is SVGAGI. CDR3 region: CASTTGGLAKNIQYF. DNA of the CDR3: TGTGCCAGCACCACAGGGGGCTTAGCCAAAAACATTCAGTACTTC.

This chain connects TRBV25-1 to TRBJ1-3; the D gene is possibly TRBD1 (5 bases). V lost 3 bases, J lost 0 bases, and 15 bases lay in between. In germline, CDR1 is MGHDK, CDR2 SYGVNS. The CDR3 runs 17 residues. The CDR3 nucleotides read TGTGCCAGCAGTGATCGGACACGCTCCTTCTCTGGAAACACCATATATTTT. Protein sequence: CASSDRTRSFSGNTIYF.

This clone came up once. The chain links TRBV5-1 to TRBJ2-1; 10 positions agree with TRBD2. Germline V CDR1 and CDR2: SGHRS, YFSETQ. The CDR3 spans 17 residues. V lost 1 base and J lost 0; bases outside the gene matches: 4. The CDR3 coding sequence is TGCGCCAGCAGCTTGCAGCCTAGCGGGAGCTCCTACAATGAGCAGTTCTTC. Protein: CASSLQPSGSSYNEQFF.

V gene TRBV28 combines with J gene TRBJ2-7; 8 bases line up with TRBD2. Germline CDR1 is MDHEN and CDR2 is SYDVKM. The CDR3 length is 17 residues. The J segment lost 4 bases and the V segment lost 5 bases, leaving 16 bases of the junction unmatched. The CDR3 here is CASSKGPGTRQSYEQYF. The CDR3 DNA follows: TGTGCCAGCAGTAAGGGTCCTGGGACTAGGCAAAGTTACGAGCAGTACTTC.